The sequence of this T cell receptor beta chain was determined in a study of blood T cell repertoires in COVID-19. Study as a whole: Some COVID-19 samples were acute and others convalescent; all came from the United States, Italy and Spain. Nucleic acid was either cDNA or gDNA, and it came from T cells, B-cell-depleted T cells, or PBMCs.

Authors' methods: Amplification of reference gene primers was used by the study to estimate nucleated cell counts. The table came from immunoSEQ multiplex PCR; TCRdb's copy has only in-frame clones and leaves some out. The DNA was the basis for D and trimming; V, J and clone size are from that table. The sample has 200,000 to 250,000 clones; 84% are singletons. Germline CDR1 and CDR2: KGHDR and SFDVKD. The CDR3 is 20 residues long. The trim removed 4 bases at V and 0 bases at J, leaving 14 bases unmatched. Material for sequencing was peripheral blood. The TCR was taken from a man younger than 40 with active or convalescent COVID-19. V usage is TRBV24-1 and J usage is TRBJ2-1; TRBD1 agrees at 10 bases. CDR3 region: CATSDATGGRSLSSYNEQFF. CDR3 DNA sequence: TGTGCCACCAGTGACGCGACAGGGGGCAGGTCCCTTAGCTCCTACAATGAGCAGTTCTTC.